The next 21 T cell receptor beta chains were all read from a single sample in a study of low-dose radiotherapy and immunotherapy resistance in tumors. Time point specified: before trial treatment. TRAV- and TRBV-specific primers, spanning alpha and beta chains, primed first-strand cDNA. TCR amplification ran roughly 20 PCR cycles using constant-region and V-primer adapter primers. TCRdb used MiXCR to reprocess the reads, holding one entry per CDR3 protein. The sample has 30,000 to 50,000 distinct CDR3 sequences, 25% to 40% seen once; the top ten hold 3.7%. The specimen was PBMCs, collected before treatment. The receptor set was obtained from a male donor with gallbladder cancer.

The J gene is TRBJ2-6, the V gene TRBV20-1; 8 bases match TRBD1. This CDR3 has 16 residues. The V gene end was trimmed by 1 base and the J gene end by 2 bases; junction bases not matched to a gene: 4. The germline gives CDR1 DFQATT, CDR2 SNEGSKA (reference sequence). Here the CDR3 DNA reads TGCAGTGCTAGAGTTCAGGGGGCGCCTGGGGCCAACGTCCTGACTTTC. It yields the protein CSARVQGAPGANVLTF.

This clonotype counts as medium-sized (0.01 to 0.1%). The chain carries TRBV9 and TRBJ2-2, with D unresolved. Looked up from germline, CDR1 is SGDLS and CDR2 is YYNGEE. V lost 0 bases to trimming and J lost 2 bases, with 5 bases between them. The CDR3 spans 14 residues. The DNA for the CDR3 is TGTGCCAGCAGCGTAGCGGCCAACACCGGGGAGCTGTTTTTT. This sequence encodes CASSVAANTGELFF. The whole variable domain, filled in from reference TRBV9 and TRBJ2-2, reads DSGVTQTPKHLITATGQRVTLRCSPRSGDLSVYWYQQSLDQGLQFLIQYYNGEERAKGNILERFSAQQFPDLHSELNLSSLELGDSALYFCASSVAANTGELFFGEGSRLTVL.

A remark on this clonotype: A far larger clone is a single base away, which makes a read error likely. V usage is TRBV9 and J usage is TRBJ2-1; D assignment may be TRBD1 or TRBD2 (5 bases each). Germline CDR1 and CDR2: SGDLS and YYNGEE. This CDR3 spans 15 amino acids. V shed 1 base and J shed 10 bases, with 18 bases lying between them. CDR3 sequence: CASSVRDGVLDEQFF. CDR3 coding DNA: TGTGCCAGCAGCGTAAGGGACGGAGTGCTTGACGAGCAGTTCTTC.

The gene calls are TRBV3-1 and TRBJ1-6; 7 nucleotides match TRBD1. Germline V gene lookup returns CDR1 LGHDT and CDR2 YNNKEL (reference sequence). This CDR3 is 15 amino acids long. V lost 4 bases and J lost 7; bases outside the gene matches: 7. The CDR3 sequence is CASSRLGTANSPLHF. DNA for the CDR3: TGTGCCAGCAGCCGACTCGGGACAGCCAATTCACCCCTCCACTTT.

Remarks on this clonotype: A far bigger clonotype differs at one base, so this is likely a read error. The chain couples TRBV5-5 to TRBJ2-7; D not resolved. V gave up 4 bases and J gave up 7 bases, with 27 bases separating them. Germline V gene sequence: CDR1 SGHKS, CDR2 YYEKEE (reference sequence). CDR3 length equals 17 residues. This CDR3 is CASSPVPFDGSFYEQYF. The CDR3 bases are TGTGCCAGCAGCCCCGTCCCCTTTGACGGGTCCTTCTATGAGCAGTACTTC.

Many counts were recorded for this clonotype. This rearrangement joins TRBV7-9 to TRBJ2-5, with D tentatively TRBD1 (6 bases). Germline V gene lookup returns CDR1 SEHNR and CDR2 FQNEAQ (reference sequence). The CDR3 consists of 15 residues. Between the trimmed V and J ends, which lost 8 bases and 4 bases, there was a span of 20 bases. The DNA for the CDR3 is TGTGCCAGCTACCCGGGGAGCCCCAGGGGAGAGACCCAGTACTTC. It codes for CASYPGSPRGETQYF.

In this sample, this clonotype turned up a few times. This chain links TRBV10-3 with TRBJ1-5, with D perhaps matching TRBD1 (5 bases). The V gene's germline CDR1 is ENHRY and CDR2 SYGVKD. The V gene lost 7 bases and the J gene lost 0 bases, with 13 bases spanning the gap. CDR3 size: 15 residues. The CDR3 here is CAITRDGYSNQPQHF. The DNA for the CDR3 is TGTGCCATCACTCGGGACGGCTATAGCAATCAGCCCCAGCATTTT.

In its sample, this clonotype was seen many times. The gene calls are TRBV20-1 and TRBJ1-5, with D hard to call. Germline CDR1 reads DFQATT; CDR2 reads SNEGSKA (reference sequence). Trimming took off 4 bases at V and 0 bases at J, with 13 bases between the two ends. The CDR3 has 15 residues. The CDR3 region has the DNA TGCAGTGCTACCCCTTCGGACTATAGCAATCAGCCCCAGCATTTT. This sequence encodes CSATPSDYSNQPQHF.

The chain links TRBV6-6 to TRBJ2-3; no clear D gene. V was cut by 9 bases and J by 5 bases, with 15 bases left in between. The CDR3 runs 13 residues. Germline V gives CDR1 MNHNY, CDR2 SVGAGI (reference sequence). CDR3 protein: CASTRTKGDTQYF. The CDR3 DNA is TGTGCCAGTACCAGGACCAAAGGAGATACGCAGTATTTT.

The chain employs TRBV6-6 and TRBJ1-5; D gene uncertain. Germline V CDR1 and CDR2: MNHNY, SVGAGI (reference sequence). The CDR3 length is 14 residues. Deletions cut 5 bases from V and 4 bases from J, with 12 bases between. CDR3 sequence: CASSTATVNQPQHF. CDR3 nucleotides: TGTGCCAGCAGTACAGCAACCGTTAATCAGCCCCAGCATTTT.

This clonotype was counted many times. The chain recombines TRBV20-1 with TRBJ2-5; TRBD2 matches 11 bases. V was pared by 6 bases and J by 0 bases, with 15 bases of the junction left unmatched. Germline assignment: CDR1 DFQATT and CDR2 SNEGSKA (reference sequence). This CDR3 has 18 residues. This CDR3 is CSARMDPGLAVYQETQYF. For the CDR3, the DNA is TGCAGTGCCCGGATGGACCCGGGACTAGCGGTTTACCAAGAGACCCAGTACTTC.

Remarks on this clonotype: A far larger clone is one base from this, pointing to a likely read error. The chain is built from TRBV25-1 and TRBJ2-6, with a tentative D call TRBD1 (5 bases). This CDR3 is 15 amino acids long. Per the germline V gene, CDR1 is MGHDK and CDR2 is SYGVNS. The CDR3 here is CASSPRFSGANILTF. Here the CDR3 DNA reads TGTGCCAGCAGTCCTCGATTCTCTGGGGCCAACATCCTGACTTTC.

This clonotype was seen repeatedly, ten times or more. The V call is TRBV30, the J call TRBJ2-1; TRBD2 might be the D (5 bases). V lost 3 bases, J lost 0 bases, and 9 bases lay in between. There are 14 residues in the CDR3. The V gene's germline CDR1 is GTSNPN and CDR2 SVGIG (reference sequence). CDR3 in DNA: TGTGCCTGGAGAACGGGGAGCTCCTACAATGAGCAGTTCTTC. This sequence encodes CAWRTGSSYNEQFF.

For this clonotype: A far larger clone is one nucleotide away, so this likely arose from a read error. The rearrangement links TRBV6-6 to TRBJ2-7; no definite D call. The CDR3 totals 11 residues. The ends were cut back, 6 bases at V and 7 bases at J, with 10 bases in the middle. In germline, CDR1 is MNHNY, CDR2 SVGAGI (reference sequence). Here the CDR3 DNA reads TGTGCCAGCAGCCCGACTGGAGAGCAGTACTTC. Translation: CASSPTGEQYF.

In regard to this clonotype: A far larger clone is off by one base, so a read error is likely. The CDR3 DNA reads as TGTGCCAGCAGCCCCCGACTAGCGGGGGGTTACAATGAGCAGTACTTC. Translating it yields CASSPRLAGGYNEQYF. This chain connects TRBV7-2 to TRBJ2-5, with 13 nucleotides matching TRBD2. CDR1 and CDR2 from the germline V gene are SGHTA and FQGNSA. This CDR3 spans 16 amino acids. Trimming removed 5 bases from V and 11 bases from J; junction bases left unmatched: 14.

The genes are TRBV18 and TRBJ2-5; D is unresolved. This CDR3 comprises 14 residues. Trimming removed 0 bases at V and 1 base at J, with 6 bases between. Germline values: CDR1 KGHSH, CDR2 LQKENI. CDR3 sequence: CASSPPMSQETQYF. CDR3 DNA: TGTGCCAGCTCACCACCGATGTCCCAAGAGACCCAGTACTTC.

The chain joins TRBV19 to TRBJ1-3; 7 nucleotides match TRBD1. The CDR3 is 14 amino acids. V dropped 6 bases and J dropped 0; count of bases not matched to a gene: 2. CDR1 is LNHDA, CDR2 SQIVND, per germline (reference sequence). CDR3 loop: CASSQGVSGNTIYF. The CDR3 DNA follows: TGTGCCAGTAGCCAGGGGGTCTCTGGAAACACCATATATTTT.

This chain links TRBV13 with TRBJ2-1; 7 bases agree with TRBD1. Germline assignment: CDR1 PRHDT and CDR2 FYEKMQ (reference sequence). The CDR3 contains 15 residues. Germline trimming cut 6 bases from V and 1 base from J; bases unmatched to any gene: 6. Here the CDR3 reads CASSEGRGSYNEQFF. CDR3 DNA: TGTGCCAGCAGTGAGGGCAGGGGGTCCTACAATGAGCAGTTCTTC.

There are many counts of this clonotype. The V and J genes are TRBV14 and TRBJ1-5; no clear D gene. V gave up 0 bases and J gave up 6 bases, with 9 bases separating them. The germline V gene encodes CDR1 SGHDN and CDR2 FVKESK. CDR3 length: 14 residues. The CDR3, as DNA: TGTGCCAGCAGCCAAGATGGGCTGGGTCAGCCCCAGCATTTT. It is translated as CASSQDGLGQPQHF.

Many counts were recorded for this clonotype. CDR3 in amino acids: CSAVDPRGNQPQHF. CDR3 coding DNA: TGCAGTGCAGTAGACCCGCGGGGCAATCAGCCCCAGCATTTT. The chain links TRBV20-1 to TRBJ1-5; no clear D. Trimming pared 6 bases from V and 2 bases from J, leaving 14 bases between. Germline V gene data show CDR1 as DFQATT and CDR2 as SNEGSKA (reference sequence). The CDR3 loop spans 14 amino acids.

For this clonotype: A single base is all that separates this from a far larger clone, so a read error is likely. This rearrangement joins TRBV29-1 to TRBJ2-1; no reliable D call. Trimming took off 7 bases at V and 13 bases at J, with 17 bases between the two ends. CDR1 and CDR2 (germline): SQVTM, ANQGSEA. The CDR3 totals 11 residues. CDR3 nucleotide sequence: TGCAGCGCCTCCTCTGGAGACATTCAGTTCTTC. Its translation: CSASSGDIQFF.